These T cell receptor beta chains were read from a single sample in a study of cytomegalovirus exposure and HLA in healthy donors. Repertoires were generated with immunoSEQ multiplex PCR, while TCRdb's copy carries only in-frame clones and drops some. In the table there are more than 95,000 clones, 76% of which are singletons. Source material: PBMCs. The receptors originated from a man aged 50 or older in good health and CMV-seropositive. Both conserved end residues are part of each CDR3.

v_call,cdr3_aa
TRBV9,CASSPRGTLMVYGYTF
TRBV18,CASSPPQGLTYEQYF
TRBV5-1,CASSLTSGRATGANVLTF
TRBV5-8,CASSLAGPQHF
TRBV5-1,CASSYGGQGAADTQYF
TRBV29-1,CSAFSYGYTF
TRBV5-1,CASSYGTGAETQYF
TRBV6-5,CASSYEMPSEKYGYTF
TRBV15,CATSRVQGTNQPQHF
TRBV28,CASRQGTYNEQFF
TRBV4-1,CASSQEGENTEAFF
TRBV6-5,CASSYDRPSYNSPLHF
TRBV6-5,CASRERGSGYTF
TRBV5-4,CASSLNSGAYEQYF
TRBV5-1,CASSWVGTSGEGPDTQYF
TRBV5-1,CASSFGTGGSNQPQHF
TRBV25-1,CASSALNTEAFF
TRBV25-1,CASTQTGINTEAFF
TRBV6-1,CASSATLQGAGTDTQYF
TRBV5-1,CASSYGPTDSGANVLTF
TRBV7-9,CASSFRLAGGNEQFF
TRBV9,CASSVEVWMGLNEQFF
TRBV27,CATTSFQRQFF
TRBV5-1,CASSYLPGDSGYEQYF
TRBV19,CASSIDGGGLGDTQYF
TRBV11-2,CASTPSAGGGETQYF
TRBV6-6,CASSYEGVGKNEQFF
TRBV11-3,CASSARQGPSDQPQHF
TRBV19,CASRPGQLSSGNTIYF
TRBV5-5,CASSLDRVGSPLHF
TRBV6-5,CASRIRDRAYNEQFF
TRBV6-5,CASSSRQGSRHEQYF
TRBV4-3,CASSQGYRTYEQYF
TRBV28,CASIGASKAEAFF
TRBV15,CATSVGGWVTEAFF
TRBV11-2,CASSLYLLSANTGELFF
TRBV7-2,CASSPITGGSTDTQYF
TRBV7-2,CASSLGLAGGLQETQYF
TRBV6-4,CASSAFGTSGRSTDTQYF
TRBV28,CASSLGGPQHF
TRBV18,CASSPQAREETQYF
TRBV4-1,CASSQVWQGSTYEQYF
TRBV21-1,CASSKGTSGGSYEQYF
TRBV5-5,CASSLFAGDTEAFF
TRBV4-1,CASSQASISDTDTQYF
TRBV25-1,CASSLGEQYF
TRBV5-1,CASSLAFGQGTDTQYF
TRBV18,CASSPRTDTGELFF
TRBV5-6,CASSLDRVGANVLTF
TRBV19,CASSIQSGELFF
TRBV19,CASRDRNTEAFF
TRBV11-2,CASSLAGAVTNYGYTF
TRBV27,CASGLRGTNEKLFF
TRBV9,CASSVGGGSRSYNEQFF
TRBV5-6,CASSLGGAKSSPYEQYF
TRBV19,CASSIVWGGETQYF
TRBV19,CASSPRQGSYNEQFF